This T cell receptor beta chain was documented in a study of shared clonotypes between healthy human individuals. CDR1 and CDR2 from the germline V gene are SEHNR and FQNEAQ (reference sequence). This CDR3 contains 13 residues. V shed 5 bases and J shed 8 bases, with 15 bases lying between them. In the original analysis: Junction-only sequences without quality scores came from ImmunoSEQ, so filtering differed. The data were produced by immunoSEQ multiplex PCR, yet TCRdb's version contains in-frame clones alone and is incomplete. The DNA was the basis for D and trimming; V, J and clone size are from that table. This sample has 450,000 to 500,000 clones, with 70% to 80% found just once. Donors were healthy HIV-negative adults without recent acute infections or vaccinations.

The chain uses TRBV7-9 and TRBJ1-1; weak D call: TRBD1 (5 bases). The sequencing sample was made of PBMCs. The receptor comes from a woman in her 40s in good health. Some clones in this sample may be carry-over from other donors' samples. CDR3 DNA: TGTGCCAGCAGCCCGCCCGGGGGTGACGAAGCTTTCTTT. It is translated as CASSPPGGDEAFF.